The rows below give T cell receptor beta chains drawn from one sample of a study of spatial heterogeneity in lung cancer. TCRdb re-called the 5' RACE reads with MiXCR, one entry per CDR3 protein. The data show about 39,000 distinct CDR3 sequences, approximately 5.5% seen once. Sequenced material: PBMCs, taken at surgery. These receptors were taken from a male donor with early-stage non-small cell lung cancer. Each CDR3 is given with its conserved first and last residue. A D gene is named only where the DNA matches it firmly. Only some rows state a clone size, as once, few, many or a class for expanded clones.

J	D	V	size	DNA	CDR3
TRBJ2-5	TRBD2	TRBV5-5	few	TGTGCCAGCAGCTTGTCTCCTAGCGGGGTACAAGAGACCCAGTACTTC	CASSLSPSGVQETQYF
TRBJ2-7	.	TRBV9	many	TGTGCCAGCAGCGTAGGAAGAAGTGACTACTACGAGCAGTACTTC	CASSVGRSDYYEQYF
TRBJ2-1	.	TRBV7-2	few	TGTGCCAGCAGCTTAGCGCTTCGTACTAGCCCGTTCTTC	CASSLALRTSPFF
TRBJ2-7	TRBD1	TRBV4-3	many	TGCGCCAGCAGCCATGCAGACAGGGGCAGCGAGCAGTACTTC	CASSHADRGSEQYF
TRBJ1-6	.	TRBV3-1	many	TGTGCCAGCAGCTCTTACAATTCACCCCTCCACTTT	CASSSYNSPLHF
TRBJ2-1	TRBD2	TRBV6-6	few	TGTGCCAGCAGTTCCGGGGGGGGCGCCTACAATGAGCAGTTCTTC	CASSSGGGAYNEQFF
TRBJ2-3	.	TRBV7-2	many	TGTGCCAGCAGCTCCCCCCCCAGCCGAGTACTCACAGATACGCAGTATTTT	CASSSPPSRVLTDTQYF
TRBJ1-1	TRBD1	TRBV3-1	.	TGTGCCAGCAGCCACCACAAGGACAGGGTTGGAGCTTTCTTT	CASSHHKDRVGAFF
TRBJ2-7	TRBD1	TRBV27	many	TGTGCCAGCAGTAGAGGGACAGGGGGTCCCTACGAGCAGTACTTC	CASSRGTGGPYEQYF
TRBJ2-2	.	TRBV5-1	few	TGCGCCAGCAGCTTGGAGGGTGACACCGGGGAGCTGTTTTTT	CASSLEGDTGELFF
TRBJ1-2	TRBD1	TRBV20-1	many	TGCAGTGCCAGCGCCACGACAGGGATCATGGAGAACTATGGCTACACCTTC	CSASATTGIMENYGYTF
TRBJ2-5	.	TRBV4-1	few	TGCGCCAGCAGCCAAGATGGCCGTCGCCGAGAGACCCAGTACTTC	CASSQDGRRRETQYF
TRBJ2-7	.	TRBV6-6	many	TGTGCCAGCTCCCGCGGGGCCCCCTACGAGCAGTACTTC	CASSRGAPYEQYF
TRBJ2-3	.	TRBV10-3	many	TGTGCCATCAGTGATAACAGACAGGGAGGAACAGATACGCAGTATTTT	CAISDNRQGGTDTQYF
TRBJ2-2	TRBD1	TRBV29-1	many	TGCAGCGCCCTCGGGACAGGGAGGACCGGGGAGCTGTTTTTT	CSALGTGRTGELFF
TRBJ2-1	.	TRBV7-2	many	TGTGCCAGCAGCTTCGTAGTCCCCTACAATGAGCAGTTCTTC	CASSFVVPYNEQFF
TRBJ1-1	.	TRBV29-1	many	TGCAGCGTTGAGCTGGACAGAACGAACACTGAAGCTTTCTTT	CSVELDRTNTEAFF
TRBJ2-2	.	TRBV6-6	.	TGTGCCAGCAGTTACTCTTGGGGGGACACCGGGGAGCTGTTTTTT	CASSYSWGDTGELFF
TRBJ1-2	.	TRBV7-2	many	TGTGCCAGCAGCATCGTTCACAGGGCTAACTATGGCTACACCTTC	CASSIVHRANYGYTF
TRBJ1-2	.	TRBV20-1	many	TGCAGTGCTAGAGCGCAGGCGCAAGACTATGGCTACACCTTC	CSARAQAQDYGYTF
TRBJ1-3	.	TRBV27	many	TGTGCCAGCAGTTTCGACTCTGGAAACACCATATATTTT	CASSFDSGNTIYF
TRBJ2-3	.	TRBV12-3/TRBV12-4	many	TGTGCCAGCGCTCTTCCTCGTCGGACAAGCACAGATACGCAGTATTTT	CASALPRRTSTDTQYF
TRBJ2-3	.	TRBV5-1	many	TGCGCCAGCAGCCCCCAGCGACCAGATACGCAGTATTTT	CASSPQRPDTQYF
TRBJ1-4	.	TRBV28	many	TGTGCCAGCAGGATCCCCGGACTGTTTAATGAAAAACTGTTTTTT	CASRIPGLFNEKLFF
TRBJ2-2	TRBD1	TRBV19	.	TGTGCCAGTAGTCCGCAATTTACAGGGGTCCATACCGGGGAGCTGTTTTTT	CASSPQFTGVHTGELFF
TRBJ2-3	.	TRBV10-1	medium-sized	TGCGCCAGCAGTGCCCTCACAGATACGCAGTATTTT	CASSALTDTQYF
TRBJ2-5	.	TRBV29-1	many	TGCAGCGTTGAAGTAGGGGAGACCCAGTACTTC	CSVEVGETQYF
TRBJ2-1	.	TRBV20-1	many	TGCAGTGCTAGGCCTTTTACAGGGATCACCTACAATGAGCAGTTCTTC	CSARPFTGITYNEQFF
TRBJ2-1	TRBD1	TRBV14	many	TGTGCCAGCAGCCAAGTTTCAAGTTGGGACAGGGAGTACAATGAGCAGTTCTTC	CASSQVSSWDREYNEQFF
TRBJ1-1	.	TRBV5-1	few	TGCGCCAGCAAGGAGGTAGCGAACACTGAAGCTTTCTTT	CASKEVANTEAFF
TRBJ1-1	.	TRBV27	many	TGTGCCAGCAGCCGAGAACGGGGCTCTGGGGCTTTCTTT	CASSRERGSGAFF
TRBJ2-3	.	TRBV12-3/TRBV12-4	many	TGTGCCAGCAGCCGATCGGGGGCCACAGATACGCAGTATTTT	CASSRSGATDTQYF
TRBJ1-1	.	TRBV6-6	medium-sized	TGTGCCAGCAGTTCGAACAGGGAAAACACTGAAGCTTTCTTT	CASSSNRENTEAFF
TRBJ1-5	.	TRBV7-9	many	TGTGCCAGCAGCTTAAAGGGAGATCAGCCCCAGCATTTT	CASSLKGDQPQHF
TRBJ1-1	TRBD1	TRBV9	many	TGTGCCAGCAGCTCCCGACAGGGAGAAAACACTGAAGCTTTCTTT	CASSSRQGENTEAFF
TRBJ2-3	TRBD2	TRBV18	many	TGTGCCAGCTCACCACCGTGGACTAGCGAGACAGATACGCAGTATTTT	CASSPPWTSETDTQYF
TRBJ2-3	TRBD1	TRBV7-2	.	TGTGCCAGCAGCTTATTCGGGAGGACAGGGGCTGACGCAGATACGCAGTATTTT	CASSLFGRTGADADTQYF
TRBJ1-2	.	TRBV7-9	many	TGTGCCAGCAGCTCTAGCAGGTTCTATGGCTACACCTTC	CASSSSRFYGYTF
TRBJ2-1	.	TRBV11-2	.	TGTGCCAGCAGCTCCGGGACAAATTACAATGAGCAGTTCTTC	CASSSGTNYNEQFF
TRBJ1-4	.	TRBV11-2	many	TGTGCCAGCAGCTTAGGCTCTCGGGAAAAACTGTTTTTT	CASSLGSREKLFF
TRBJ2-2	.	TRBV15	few	TGTGCCACCAGCAGAGGCTGGGGGCAAAGGATTGGCGGGGAGCTGTTTTTT	CATSRGWGQRIGGELFF
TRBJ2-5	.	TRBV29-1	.	TGCAGCGTTGGGGGCGGTTTCCAAGAGACCCAGTACTTC	CSVGGGFQETQYF
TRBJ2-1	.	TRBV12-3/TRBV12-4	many	TGTGCCAGCAGTTCGAGCTGGGGAGCCTACAATGAGCAGTTCTTC	CASSSSWGAYNEQFF
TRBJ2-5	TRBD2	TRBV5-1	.	TGCGCCAGCAGCTTGGCGGCTAGCGGGGGACAAGAGACCCAGTACTTC	CASSLAASGGQETQYF
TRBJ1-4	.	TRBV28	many	TGTGCCACCGCCGGGACACCTAATGAAAAACTGTTTTTT	CATAGTPNEKLFF
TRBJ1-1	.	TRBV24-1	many	TGTGCCACCTCCCAACCAGGGATGAACACTGAAGCTTTCTTT	CATSQPGMNTEAFF
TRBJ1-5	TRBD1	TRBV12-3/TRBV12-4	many	TGTGCCAGCAGTTGGACAGGGAATCAGCCCCAGCATTTT	CASSWTGNQPQHF